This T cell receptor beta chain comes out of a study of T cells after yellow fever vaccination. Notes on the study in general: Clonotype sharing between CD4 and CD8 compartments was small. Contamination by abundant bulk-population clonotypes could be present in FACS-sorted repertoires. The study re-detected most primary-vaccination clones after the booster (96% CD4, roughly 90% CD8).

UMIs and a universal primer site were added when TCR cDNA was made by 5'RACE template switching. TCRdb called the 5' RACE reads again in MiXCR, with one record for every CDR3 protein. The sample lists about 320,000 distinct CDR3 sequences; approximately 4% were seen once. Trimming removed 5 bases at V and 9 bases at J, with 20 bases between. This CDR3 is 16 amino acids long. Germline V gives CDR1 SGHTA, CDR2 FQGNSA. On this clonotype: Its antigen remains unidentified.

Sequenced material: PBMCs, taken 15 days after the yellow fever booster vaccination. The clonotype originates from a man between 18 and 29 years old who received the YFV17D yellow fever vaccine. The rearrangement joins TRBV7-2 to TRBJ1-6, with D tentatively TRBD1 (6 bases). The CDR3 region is CASSQRIWGAGSPLHF. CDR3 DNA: TGTGCCAGCAGCCAAAGAATATGGGGGGCTGGTTCACCCCTCCACTTT.